Presented here are 20 T cell receptor beta chains from one specimen sequenced in a study of regulatory T cells in long-lasting Graves disease. The time point is: persistent/refractory GD, antithyroid drugs over 5 years with positive TRAb. From RNA extracted from PBMCs, the TCR library was made. Building of the TCR beta libraries involved iRepertoire HTBI primers and Arm-PCR of CDR3 regions. TCRdb reanalysed the multiplex PCR reads using MiXCR and keeps one entry per CDR3 protein. The repertoire includes some 370,000 distinct CDR3 sequences, around 20% of them detected once, and around 20% sits in the top ten. The sample consisted of peripheral blood mononuclear cells (PBMCs), taken when the disease was refractory, from a patient treated with antithyroid drugs. The receptors come from a female donor with Graves disease.

V is TRBV2 and J is TRBJ1-3; 8 nucleotides match TRBD1. Unmatched junction bases numbered 7, after V lost 8 bases and J lost 4 bases. Germline V gene lookup returns CDR1 SNHLY and CDR2 FYNNEI. CDR3 length: 14 residues. The CDR3 here is CASRQGLTGNTIYF. CDR3 sequence (DNA): TGTGCCAGCCGACAGGGGCTTACCGGAAACACCATATATTTT. Based on the CDR3 plus reference TRBV2 and TRBJ1-3, the full variable domain is EPEVTQTPSHQVTQMGQEVILRCVPISNHLYFYWYRQILGQKVEFLVSFYNNEISEKSEIFDDQFSVERPDGSNFTLKIRSTKLEDSAMYFCASRQGLTGNTIYFGEGSWLTVV.

There are many counts of this clonotype. This chain links TRBV29-1 with TRBJ2-5; D is perhaps TRBD1 or TRBD2 (5 bases each). Germline lookup yields CDR1 SQVTM and CDR2 ANQGSEA. The CDR3 consists of 12 residues. Deletions cut 6 bases from V and 1 base from J, with 9 bases between. This chain's CDR3 is CSVRGVQETQYF. The DNA of the CDR3 is TGCAGCGTAAGGGGAGTCCAAGAGACCCAGTACTTC.

This clonotype was picked up a small number of times. This clone may be a read error of a much larger clone one base away. Lacking the conserved final phenylalanine or tryptophan, this CDR3 likely reflects a read error. The rearrangement links TRBV11-2 to TRBJ2-7; D not certain. Germline CDR1 is SGHAT and CDR2 is FQNNGV. The CDR3 contains 13 residues. The V gene lost 3 bases and the J gene lost 3 bases, with 9 bases spanning the gap. CDR3 nucleotide sequence: TGTGCCAGCAGCTTCGGGCAGTTCTACGAGCAGTACCTC. Protein sequence: CASSFGQFYEQYL.

CDR3 coding DNA: TGTGCCAGCAGCCTACAGGACAGGAACGAGCAGTACTTC. It translates to CASSLQDRNEQYF. V usage is TRBV9 and J usage is TRBJ2-7; 7 nucleotides align to TRBD1. This CDR3 comprises 13 residues. Germline V lookup: CDR1 SGDLS, CDR2 YYNGEE. V dropped 4 bases and J dropped 5; count of bases not matched to a gene: 6.

This clonotype was counted a few times. This chain uses TRBV6-2 or TRBV6-3 with TRBJ1-5, with 7 bases identical to TRBD1. After removal of 0 bases from V and 6 bases from J, the junction contained 11 bases not matched to a gene. In germline, CDR1 is MNHEY, CDR2 SVGEGT. This CDR3 is built from 17 residues. The CDR3 nucleotides read TGTGCCAGCAGTTACTCTGGGAAGCCAGGGGGTAGTCAGCCCCAGCATTTT. It codes for CASSYSGKPGGSQPQHF.

This clonotype occurred many times. J is TRBJ1-5 and V is TRBV12-3 or TRBV12-4; possible D gene TRBD1, 5 bases. V was cut by 7 bases and J by 6 bases, with 10 bases left in between. The CDR3 length is 12 residues. The CDR3 loop reads CASKRGIQPQHF. CDR3 bases: TGTGCCAGCAAAAGGGGAATTCAGCCCCAGCATTTT.

This clonotype was counted ten times or more. The chain carries TRBV30 and TRBJ1-5; 7 bases match TRBD1. CDR3 length: 13 residues. The V gene's germline CDR1 is GTSNPN and CDR2 SVGIG (reference sequence). The J segment lost 3 bases and the V segment lost 5 bases, leaving 4 bases of the junction unmatched. Written as DNA, the CDR3 is TGTGCCTGGCAACAGGGGACCAATCAGCCCCAGCATTTT. This sequence encodes CAWQQGTNQPQHF. Together with reference TRBV30 and TRBJ1-5, the CDR3 gives the full variable domain: SQTIHQWPATLVQPVGSPLSLECTVEGTSNPNLYWYRQAAGRGLQLLFYSVGIGQISSEVPQNLSASRPQDRQFILSSKKLLLSDSGFYLCAWQQGTNQPQHFGDGTRLSIL.

This chain links TRBV7-2 with TRBJ1-1, with 7 bases matching TRBD1. This CDR3 is built from 13 residues. The junction had 11 bases not matched to a gene; V was cut back by 5 bases and J by 11 bases. Germline CDR1 reads SGHTA; CDR2 reads FQGNSA. CDR3 residues: CASSISPTGRAFF. The CDR3 bases are TGTGCCAGCAGCATCAGCCCGACAGGGAGGGCTTTCTTT. The complete variable domain, with remaining parts taken from reference TRBV7-2 and TRBJ1-1, reads GAGVSQSPSNKVTEKGKDVELRCDPISGHTALYWYRQSLGQGLEFLIYFQGNSAPDKSGLPSDRFSAERTGGSVSTLTIQRTQQEDSAVYLCASSISPTGRAFFGQGTRLTVV.

The rearrangement joins TRBV6-5 to TRBJ2-2; D is perhaps TRBD2 (5 bases). This CDR3 contains 17 residues. Germline lookup yields CDR1 MNHEY and CDR2 SVGAGI. Trimming cost V 0 bases and J 2 bases, with 13 bases left between them. As DNA, the CDR3 is TGTGCCAGCAGTTACTCGAGGGCCAGCCTAAACACCGGGGAGCTGTTTTTT. Translated: CASSYSRASLNTGELFF.

This clonotype was counted at least ten times. The chain links TRBV30 to TRBJ2-7; 10 bases fit TRBD2. Germline V gene data show CDR1 as GTSNPN and CDR2 as SVGIG (reference sequence). The V and J ends lost 3 bases and 3 bases, in that order; junction bases with no gene match: 2. The CDR3 loop spans 13 amino acids. The CDR3 DNA is TGTGCCTGGAGCCTAGCGGGAGTCTACGAGCAGTACTTC. Its translation is CAWSLAGVYEQYF.

This chain uses TRBV4-3 with TRBJ2-7, with 8 bases matching TRBD1. The junction had 15 bases not matched to a gene; V was cut back by 3 bases and J by 2 bases. Germline CDR1 reads LGHNA; CDR2 reads YSLEER. The CDR3 consists of 18 residues. CDR3 nucleotides: TGCGCCAGCAGCCAGGATACAGGGGGAATGGGATCGCCCTACGAGCAGTACTTC. This translates into CASSQDTGGMGSPYEQYF.

The table lists this clonotype with a few counts. The chain joins TRBV11-2 to TRBJ2-7; 8 bases agree with TRBD1. V lost 0 bases and J lost 1; bases outside the gene matches: 5. CDR3 length: 16 amino acids. CDR1 and CDR2 from the germline V gene are SGHAT and FQNNGV. For the CDR3, the DNA is TGTGCCAGCAGCTTAGAATTCGGGACAGGTTCCTACGAGCAGTACTTC. This codes for CASSLEFGTGSYEQYF.

This clonotype appeared many times. This chain joins TRBV28 and TRBJ1-1; D gene ambiguous. V shed 6 bases and J shed 8 bases, with 10 bases lying between them. This CDR3 is 11 amino acids long. Per germline, CDR1 MDHEN and CDR2 SYDVKM. The CDR3 spells CASSPGSEAFF. CDR3 DNA sequence: TGTGCCAGCAGCCCGGGGTCCGAAGCTTTCTTT.

This clonotype has ten or more counts. V and J are TRBV30 and TRBJ2-4; D unclear. Trimming left V 4 bases short and J 1 base short, with 20 bases between. The germline gives CDR1 GTSNPN, CDR2 SVGIG (reference sequence). The CDR3 has 17 residues. As DNA, the CDR3 is TGTGCCTGGAAGAGAGCCGGAACACCGAAGGCCAAAAACATTCAGTACTTC. Its translation: CAWKRAGTPKAKNIQYF.

DNA of the CDR3: TGCGCCAGCAGCTGGGGACAGGGTAGGACTGAAGCTTTCTTT. Translation gives CASSWGQGRTEAFF. The V and J genes are TRBV5-1 and TRBJ1-1, with 9 bases aligning to TRBD1. The CDR3 loop spans 14 amino acids. Trimming cost V 3 bases and J 5 bases; bases outside gene matches: 5. CDR1 is SGHRS and CDR2 is YFSETQ in the germline V gene. The full variable domain, in which reference TRBV5-1 and TRBJ1-1 provide the parts outside the CDR3, is KAGVTQTPRYLIKTRGQQVTLSCSPISGHRSVSWYQQTPGQGLQFLFEYFSETQRNKGNFPGRFSGRQFSNSRSEMNVSTLELGDSALYLCASSWGQGRTEAFFGQGTRLTVV.

This clonotype was found many times. This chain joins TRBV7-2 and TRBJ2-2, with 8 bases fitting TRBD2. CDR3 size: 16 residues. V was pared by 2 bases and J by 1 base, with 3 bases of the junction left unmatched. Germline V gene lookup returns CDR1 SGHTA and CDR2 FQGNSA. The CDR3 protein is CASSLMAGGNTGELFF. CDR3 coding DNA: TGTGCCAGCAGCTTAATGGCGGGAGGGAACACCGGGGAGCTGTTTTTT.

This clonotype was picked up a small number of times. V usage is TRBV19 and J usage is TRBJ1-1; D remains unclear. The CDR3 totals 14 residues. Per the germline V gene, CDR1 is LNHDA and CDR2 is SQIVND (reference sequence). Trimming removed 0 bases at V and 6 bases at J, with 11 bases between. The DNA of the CDR3 is TGTGCCAGTAGTATAGATTGGCGAGGAGCTGAAGCTTTCTTT. Translation gives CASSIDWRGAEAFF.

This clonotype occurred many times. The chain is built from TRBV29-1 and TRBJ1-2; 7 bases line up with TRBD1. Germline loops: CDR1 SQVTM, CDR2 ANQGSEA. V lost 5 bases to trimming and J lost 3 bases; unmatched junction nucleotides: 9. CDR3 length equals 14 residues. Here the CDR3 DNA reads TGCAGCGTTCACGGACAGGAGGGTTACTATGGCTACACCTTC. It translates to CSVHGQEGYYGYTF. The complete variable domain, with remaining parts taken from reference TRBV29-1 and TRBJ1-2, reads SAVISQKPSRDICQRGTSLTIQCQVDSQVTMMFWYRQQPGQSLTLIATANQGSEATYESGFVIDKFPISRPNLTFSTLTVSNMSPEDSSIYLCSVHGQEGYYGYTFGSGTRLTVV.

The chain recombines TRBV7-2 with TRBJ1-3; D is undetermined. CDR3 length equals 17 residues. The germline gives CDR1 SGHTA, CDR2 FQGNSA. V dropped 4 bases and J dropped 0 bases, with 16 bases sitting between them. CDR3 protein: CASSSFAPGSSGNTIYF. CDR3 sequence (DNA): TGTGCCAGCAGCTCATTCGCGCCGGGGAGCTCTGGAAACACCATATATTTT.

Of note for this clonotype: Because the CDR3 is missing its conserved closing phenylalanine or tryptophan, this is likely a read error. The chain joins TRBV28 to TRBJ1-1; possibly TRBD1 for D (5 bases). V was trimmed by 5 bases and J by 4 bases, leaving 17 bases between them. The CDR3 contains 15 residues. Looked up from germline, CDR1 is MDHEN and CDR2 is SYDVKM. CDR3 in DNA: TGTGCCAGCAGTCGCCCAGGGCCCCAAAGCACTGAAGCTTTCCTT. It is translated as CASSRPGPQSTEAFL.